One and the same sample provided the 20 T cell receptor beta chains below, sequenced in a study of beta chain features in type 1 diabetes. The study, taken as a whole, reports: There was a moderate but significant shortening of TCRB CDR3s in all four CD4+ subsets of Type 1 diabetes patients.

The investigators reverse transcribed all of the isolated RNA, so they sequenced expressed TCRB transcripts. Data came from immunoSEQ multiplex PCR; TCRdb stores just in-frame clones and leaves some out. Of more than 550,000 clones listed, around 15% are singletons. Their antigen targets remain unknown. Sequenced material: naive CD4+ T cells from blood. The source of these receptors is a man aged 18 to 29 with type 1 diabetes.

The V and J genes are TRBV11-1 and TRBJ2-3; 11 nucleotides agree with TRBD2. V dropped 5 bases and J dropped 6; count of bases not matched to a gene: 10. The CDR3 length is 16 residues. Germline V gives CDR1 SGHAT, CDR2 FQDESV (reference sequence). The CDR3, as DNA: TGTGCCAGCAGCCCTGTAGCGGGAGGGCCACGGGATACGCAGTATTTT. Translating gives CASSPVAGGPRDTQYF.

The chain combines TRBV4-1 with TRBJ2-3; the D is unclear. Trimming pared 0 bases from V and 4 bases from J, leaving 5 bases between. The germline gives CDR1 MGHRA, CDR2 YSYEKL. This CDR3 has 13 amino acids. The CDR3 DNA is TGCGCCAGCAGCCAAGACGAGCCAGATACGCAGTATTTT. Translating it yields CASSQDEPDTQYF.

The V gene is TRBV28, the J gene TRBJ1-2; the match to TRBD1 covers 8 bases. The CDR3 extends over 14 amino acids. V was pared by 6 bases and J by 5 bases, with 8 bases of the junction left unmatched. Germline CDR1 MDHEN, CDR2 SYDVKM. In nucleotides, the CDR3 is TGTGCCAGCAGCCCTGGGACAGGAGTGTATGGCTACACCTTC. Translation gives CASSPGTGVYGYTF.

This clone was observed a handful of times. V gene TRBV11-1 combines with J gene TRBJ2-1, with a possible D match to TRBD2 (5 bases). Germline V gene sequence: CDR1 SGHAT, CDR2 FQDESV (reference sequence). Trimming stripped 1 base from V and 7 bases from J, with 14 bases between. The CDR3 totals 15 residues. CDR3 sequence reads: CASSLGRRTGNEQFF. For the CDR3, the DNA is TGTGCCAGCAGCTTAGGCCGTCGGACTGGTAATGAGCAGTTCTTC.

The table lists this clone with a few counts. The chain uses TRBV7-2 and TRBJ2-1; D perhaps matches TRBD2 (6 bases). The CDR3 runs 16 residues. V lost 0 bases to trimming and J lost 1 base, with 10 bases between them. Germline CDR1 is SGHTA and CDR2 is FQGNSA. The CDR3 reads CASSLAHSGSYNEQFF. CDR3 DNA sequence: TGTGCCAGCAGCTTAGCCCATAGCGGTTCCTACAATGAGCAGTTCTTC.

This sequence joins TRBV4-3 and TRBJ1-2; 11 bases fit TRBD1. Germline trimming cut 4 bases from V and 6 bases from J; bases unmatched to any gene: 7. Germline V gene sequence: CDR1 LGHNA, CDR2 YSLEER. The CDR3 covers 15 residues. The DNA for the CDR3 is TGCGCCAGCAGCCGCCGGACAGGGGGCGTAGATGGCTACACCTTC. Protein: CASSRRTGGVDGYTF.

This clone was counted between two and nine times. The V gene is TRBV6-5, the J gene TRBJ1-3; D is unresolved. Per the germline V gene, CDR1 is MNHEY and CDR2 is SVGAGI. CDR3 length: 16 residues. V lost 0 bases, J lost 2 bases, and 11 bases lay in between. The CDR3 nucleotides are TGTGCCAGCAGTTACTCGACACCCACCGCTGGAAACACCATATATTTT. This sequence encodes CASSYSTPTAGNTIYF.

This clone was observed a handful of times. The CDR3 nucleotides read TGTGCCAGCAGCTTAGCGCGGGACACCGGGGAGCTGTTTTTT. Protein product: CASSLARDTGELFF. The rearrangement uses TRBV11-1 and TRBJ2-2; D may be TRBD2 (5 bases). This CDR3 has 14 amino acids. The V gene lost 0 bases and the J gene lost 3 bases, with 5 bases spanning the gap. The germline gives CDR1 SGHAT, CDR2 FQDESV (reference sequence).

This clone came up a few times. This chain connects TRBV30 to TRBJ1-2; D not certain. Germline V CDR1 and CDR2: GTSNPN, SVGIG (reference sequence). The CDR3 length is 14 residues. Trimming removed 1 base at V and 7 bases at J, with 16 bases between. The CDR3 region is CAWSAKDGLGGYTF. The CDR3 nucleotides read TGTGCCTGGAGTGCAAAAGACGGCCTGGGTGGCTACACCTTC.

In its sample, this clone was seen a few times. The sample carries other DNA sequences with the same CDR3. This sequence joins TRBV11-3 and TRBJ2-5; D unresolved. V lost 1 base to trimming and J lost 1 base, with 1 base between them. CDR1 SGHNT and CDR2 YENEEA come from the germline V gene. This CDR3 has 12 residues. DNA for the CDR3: TGTGCCAGCAGCTTAGGCCAAGAGACCCAGTACTTC. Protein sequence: CASSLGQETQYF.

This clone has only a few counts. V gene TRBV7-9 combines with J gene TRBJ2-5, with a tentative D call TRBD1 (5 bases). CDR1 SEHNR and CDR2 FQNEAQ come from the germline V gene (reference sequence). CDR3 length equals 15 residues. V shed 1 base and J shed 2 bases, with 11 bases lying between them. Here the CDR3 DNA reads TGTGCCAGCAGCTTAGGACCAGGGATACAAGAGACCCAGTACTTC. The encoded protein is CASSLGPGIQETQYF.

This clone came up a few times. CDR3 DNA: TGTGCCAGCAGCTCACTAGCGGGGAAAGAGACCCAGTACTTC. The encoded protein is CASSSLAGKETQYF. The chain joins TRBV7-6 to TRBJ2-5, with TRBD2 matching over 10 bases. V lost 4 bases to trimming and J lost 3 bases; unmatched junction nucleotides: 2. Germline CDR1 SGHVS, CDR2 FNYEAQ. This CDR3 is 14 amino acids long.

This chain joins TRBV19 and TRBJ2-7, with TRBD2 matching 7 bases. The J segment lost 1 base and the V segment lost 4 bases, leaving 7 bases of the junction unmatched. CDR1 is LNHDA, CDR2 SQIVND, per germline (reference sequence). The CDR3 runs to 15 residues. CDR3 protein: CASSSGLAASYEQYF. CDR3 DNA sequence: TGTGCCAGTAGTAGCGGTCTAGCGGCATCCTACGAGCAGTACTTC.

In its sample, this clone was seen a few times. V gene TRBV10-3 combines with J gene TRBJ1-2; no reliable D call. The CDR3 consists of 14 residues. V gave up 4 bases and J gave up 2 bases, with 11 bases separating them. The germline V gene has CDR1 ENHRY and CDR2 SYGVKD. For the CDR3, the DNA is TGTGCCATCAGTGTAGAGGGCGCGAACTATGGCTACACCTTC. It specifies CAISVEGANYGYTF.

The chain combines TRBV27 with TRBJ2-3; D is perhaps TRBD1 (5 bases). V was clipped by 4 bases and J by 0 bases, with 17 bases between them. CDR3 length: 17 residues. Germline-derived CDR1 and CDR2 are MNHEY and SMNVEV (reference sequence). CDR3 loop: CASSSYGHLSSTDTQYF. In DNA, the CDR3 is TGTGCCAGCAGTTCCTATGGACACCTCTCCAGCACAGATACGCAGTATTTT.

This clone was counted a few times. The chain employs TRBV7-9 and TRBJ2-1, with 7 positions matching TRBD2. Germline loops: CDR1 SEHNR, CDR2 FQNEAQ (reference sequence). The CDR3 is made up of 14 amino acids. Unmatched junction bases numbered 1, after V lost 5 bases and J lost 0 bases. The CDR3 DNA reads TGTGCCAGCAGCGCGGGGGTCTCCTACAATGAGCAGTTCTTC. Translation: CASSAGVSYNEQFF.

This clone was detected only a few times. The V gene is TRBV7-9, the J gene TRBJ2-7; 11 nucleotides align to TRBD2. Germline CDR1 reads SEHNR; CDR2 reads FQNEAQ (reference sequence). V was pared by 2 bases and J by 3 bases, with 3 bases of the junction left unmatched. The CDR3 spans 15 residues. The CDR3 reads CASSLPSGRNYEQYF. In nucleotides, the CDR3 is TGTGCCAGCAGCTTACCTAGCGGGAGGAACTACGAGCAGTACTTC.

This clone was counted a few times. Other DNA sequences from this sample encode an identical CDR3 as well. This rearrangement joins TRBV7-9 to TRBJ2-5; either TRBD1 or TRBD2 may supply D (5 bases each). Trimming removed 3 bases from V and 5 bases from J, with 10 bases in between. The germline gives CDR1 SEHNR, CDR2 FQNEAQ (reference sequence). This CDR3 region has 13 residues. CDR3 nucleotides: TGTGCCAGCAGCTTGGGGGTCGGCGAGACCCAGTACTTC. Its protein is CASSLGVGETQYF.

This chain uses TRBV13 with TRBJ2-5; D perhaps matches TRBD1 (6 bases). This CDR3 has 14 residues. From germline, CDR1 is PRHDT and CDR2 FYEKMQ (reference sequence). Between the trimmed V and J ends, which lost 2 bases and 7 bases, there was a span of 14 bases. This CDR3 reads CASSLSGARGTQYF. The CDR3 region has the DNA TGTGCCAGCAGCTTATCAGGGGCCCGGGGGACCCAGTACTTC. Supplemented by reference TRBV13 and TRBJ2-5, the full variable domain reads AAGVIQSPRHLIKEKRETATLKCYPIPRHDTVYWYQQGPGQDPQFLISFYEKMQSDKGSIPDRFSAQQFSDYHSELNMSSLELGDSALYFCASSLSGARGTQYFGPGTRLLVL.

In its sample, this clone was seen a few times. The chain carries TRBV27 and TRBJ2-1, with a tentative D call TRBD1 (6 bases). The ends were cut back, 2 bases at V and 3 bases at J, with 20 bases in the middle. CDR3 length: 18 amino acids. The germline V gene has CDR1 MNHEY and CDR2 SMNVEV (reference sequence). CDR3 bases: TGTGCCAGCAGTTTAAAGCCCCTCAGGGGTAAGGACTACAATGAGCAGTTCTTC. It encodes CASSLKPLRGKDYNEQFF.